Listed below are T cell receptor beta chains from one sample, sequenced in a study of CD4 T cells in relation to SARS-CoV-2 and coronaviruses. Data came from immunoSEQ multiplex PCR; TCRdb stores just in-frame clones and leaves some out. The table lists just over 15,000 clones, under 80% of them singletons, with around 18% in the top ten. The antigens these receptors bind are not known. Material: CD4+ T cells from PBMCs, cultured in vitro. These TCRs come from a human donor in good health. Both conserved end residues are part of each CDR3. The D gene is left open where the match is weak. The size entry is marked missing in some rows and otherwise reads once, few, many or a size class.

>TRBJ2-3|TRBV5-6|NA|NA
CASSLAFRAMGADTQYF
TGTGCCAGCAGCTTAGCTTTTCGTGCGATGGGGGCAGATACGCAGTATTTT
>TRBJ1-2|TRBV28|NA|NA
CATSNSYGYTF
TGTGCCACCTCGAACAGCTATGGCTACACCTTC
>TRBJ2-1|TRBV4-2|NA|TRBD2
CASSQGLAGGGRVEFF
TGTGCCAGCAGCCAAGGACTAGCGGGAGGGGGCCGTGTTGAGTTCTTC
>TRBJ1-1|TRBV6-5|NA|NA
CASIGAGRANTEAFF
TGTGCCAGCATCGGGGCAGGGAGGGCGAACACTGAAGCTTTCTTT
>TRBJ1-2|TRBV5-1|NA|NA
CASSSVTGGYGYTF
TGCGCCAGCAGCTCGGTAACGGGGGGCTATGGCTACACCTTC
>TRBJ1-2|TRBV19|NA|NA
CASSTGLPTTGYTF
TGTGCCAGTAGTACGGGCCTACCGACGACGGGCTACACCTTC
>TRBJ1-4|TRBV10-3|NA|NA
CAISDRGPNEKLFF
TGTGCCATCAGTGACAGGGGTCCTAATGAAAAACTGTTTTTT
>TRBJ2-5|TRBV18|NA|TRBD2
CASSPIVSLGREGKETQYF
TGTGCCAGCTCACCAATCGTCTCCCTCGGGCGGGAGGGGAAAGAGACCCAGTACTTC
>TRBJ1-4|TRBV3-1/TRBV3-2|NA|NA
CASSLSGAGHNEKLFF
TGTGCCAGCAGCCTTTCCGGGGCTGGCCACAATGAAAAACTGTTTTTT
>TRBJ2-7|TRBV5-1|NA|TRBD2
CASSRAYFGTSGYEQYF
TGCGCCAGCAGCAGAGCCTATTTTGGGACTAGCGGCTACGAGCAGTACTTC
>TRBJ2-7|TRBV6-5|few|NA
CASEGGGSDEQYF
TGTGCCAGCGAAGGCGGGGGCTCGGACGAGCAGTACTTC
>TRBJ1-4|TRBV15|NA|NA
CATSRNNPATNEKLFF
TGTGCCACCAGCAGAAACAACCCAGCAACTAATGAAAAACTGTTTTTT
>TRBJ2-7|TRBV9|NA|NA
CASSGQNSYEQYF
TGTGCCAGCAGCGGACAGAACTCCTACGAGCAGTACTTC
>TRBJ2-1|TRBV4-1|NA|NA
CASSLPRGGNEQFF
TGCGCCAGCAGCCTCCCTCGAGGGGGCAATGAGCAGTTCTTC
>TRBJ2-5|TRBV24-1|medium-sized|NA
CATSVTGETQYF
TGTGCCACCAGTGTCACAGGGGAGACCCAGTACTTC
>TRBJ2-7|TRBV29-1|NA|NA
CSVEGAGEQYF
TGCAGCGTTGAAGGGGCGGGAGAGCAGTACTTC
>TRBJ2-3|TRBV5-4|NA|TRBD2
CASSGGSDNTDTQYF
TGTGCCAGCAGCGGCGGGAGCGATAACACAGATACGCAGTATTTT
>TRBJ1-4|TRBV10-3|NA|TRBD1
CAISERPGGSSNEKLFF
TGTGCCATCAGTGAGCGGCCAGGGGGCAGCTCTAATGAAAAACTGTTTTTT
>TRBJ2-7|TRBV21-1|NA|NA
CASSDHPRDRALSGPKIRYEQYF
TGTGCCAGCAGCGACCACCCCCGGGACAGGGCCCTTAGCGGGCCAAAGATCCGCTACGAGCAGTACTTC
>TRBJ1-5|TRBV6-1|NA|TRBD1
CASSEQWTGPQPQHF
TGTGCCAGCAGTGAACAATGGACAGGGCCTCAGCCCCAGCATTTT
>TRBJ1-2|TRBV19|NA|NA
CASSIVGKNYGYTF
TGTGCCAGTAGTATAGTTGGAAAGAACTATGGCTACACCTTC
>TRBJ2-1|TRBV24-1|NA|TRBD2
CATSDRGVPFMFF
TGTGCCACCAGTGATCGGGGGGTCCCGTTTATGTTCTTC
>TRBJ2-3|TRBV18|NA|TRBD1
CASSPPAGGFTDTQYF
TGTGCCAGCTCACCACCGGCAGGGGGATTCACAGATACGCAGTATTTT
>TRBJ2-1|TRBV4-1|NA|NA
CASSQEQVASRRYEQFF
TGCGCCAGCAGCCAAGAACAAGTAGCGAGCAGGCGGTATGAGCAGTTCTTC
>TRBJ2-6|TRBV5-1|few|NA
CASSLSSRANVLTF
TGCGCCAGCAGCTTGTCTTCGCGGGCCAACGTCCTGACTTTC
>TRBJ1-1|TRBV7-3|few|NA
CASSQQGNTEAFF
TGTGCCAGCAGCCAACAGGGGAACACTGAAGCTTTCTTT
>TRBJ2-3|TRBV2|NA|NA
CASSEDGGSLGDTQYF
TGTGCCAGCAGTGAAGATGGGGGGAGCCTGGGAGATACGCAGTATTTT
>TRBJ1-4|TRBV30|NA|NA
CAWSREGTKGELFF
TGTGCCTGGAGTCGAGAAGGGACAAAGGGGGAACTGTTTTTT
>TRBJ2-3|TRBV5-5|NA|NA
CASSSGLGLRGTDTQYF
TGTGCCAGCAGCTCCGGACTGGGTTTAAGGGGCACAGATACGCAGTATTTT
>TRBJ1-1|TRBV6-5|NA|TRBD1
CASTLGQTRTEAFF
TGTGCCAGCACTCTGGGACAGACCCGCACTGAAGCTTTCTTT
>TRBJ2-1|TRBV24-1|few|TRBD1
CATSDPGTGSYNEQFF
TGTGCCACCAGTGACCCCGGGACAGGAAGCTACAATGAGCAGTTCTTC
>TRBJ2-2|TRBV19|NA|NA
CASTNWGFGTGELFF
TGTGCCAGTACTAACTGGGGGTTTGGCACCGGGGAGCTGTTTTTT
>TRBJ1-2|TRBV2|NA|TRBD1
CASRPGTGDYGYTF
TGTGCCAGCAGACCCGGGACAGGGGACTATGGCTACACCTTC
>TRBJ1-4|TRBV7-9|once|TRBD1
CASSLSQGAGEKLFF
TGTGCCAGCAGCTTAAGTCAGGGGGCTGGTGAAAAACTGTTTTTT
>TRBJ1-6|TRBV18|NA|NA
CASSPQTGQGSPLHF
TGTGCCAGCTCACCACAAACAGGGCAGGGTTCACCCCTCCACTTT
>TRBJ2-1|TRBV11-2|NA|NA
CASSLGLYNEQFF
TGTGCCAGCAGCTTAGGCCTTTACAATGAGCAGTTCTTC
>TRBJ2-3|TRBV7-2|NA|NA
CASSLEFSSTDTQYF
TGTGCCAGCAGCTTAGAGTTCTCTAGCACAGATACGCAGTATTTT
>TRBJ2-6|TRBV2|NA|NA
CASSEQGIRGANVLTF
TGTGCCAGCAGTGAACAGGGGATACGAGGGGCCAACGTCCTGACTTTC
>TRBJ2-7|TRBV10-3|NA|TRBD1
CAISEPGQGGSYEQYF
TGTGCCATCAGTGAACCCGGACAGGGTGGCTCCTACGAGCAGTACTTC
>TRBJ2-5|TRBV28|NA|NA
CASSTRQETQYF
TGTGCCAGCAGTACCAGACAAGAGACCCAGTACTTC
>TRBJ2-4|TRBV4-1|NA|NA
CASSQENRGVIAKNIQYF
TGCGCCAGCAGCCAAGAGAACCGAGGGGTGATAGCCAAAAACATTCAGTACTTC
>TRBJ1-5|TRBV24-1|NA|NA
CATSDPNQPQHF
TGTGCCACCAGTGACCCGAATCAGCCCCAGCATTTT